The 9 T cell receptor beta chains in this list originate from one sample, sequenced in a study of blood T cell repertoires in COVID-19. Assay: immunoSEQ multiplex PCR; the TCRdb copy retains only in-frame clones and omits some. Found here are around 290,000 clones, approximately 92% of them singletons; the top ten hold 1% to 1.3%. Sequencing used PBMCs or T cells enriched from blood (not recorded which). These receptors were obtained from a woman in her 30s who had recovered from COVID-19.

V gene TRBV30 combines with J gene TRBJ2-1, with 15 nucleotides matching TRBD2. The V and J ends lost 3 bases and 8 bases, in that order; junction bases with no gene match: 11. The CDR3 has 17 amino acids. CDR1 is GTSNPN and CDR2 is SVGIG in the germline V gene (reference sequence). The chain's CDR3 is CAWRSWRTSGRGDEQFF. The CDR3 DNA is TGTGCCTGGAGAAGTTGGAGGACTAGCGGGAGGGGCGATGAGCAGTTCTTC.

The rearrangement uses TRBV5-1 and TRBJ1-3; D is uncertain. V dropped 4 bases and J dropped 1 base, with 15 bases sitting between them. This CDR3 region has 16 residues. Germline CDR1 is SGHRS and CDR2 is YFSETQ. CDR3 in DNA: TGCGCCAGCAGCCGCGCCGATCGGTCATCTGGAAACACCATATATTTT. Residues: CASSRADRSSGNTIYF.

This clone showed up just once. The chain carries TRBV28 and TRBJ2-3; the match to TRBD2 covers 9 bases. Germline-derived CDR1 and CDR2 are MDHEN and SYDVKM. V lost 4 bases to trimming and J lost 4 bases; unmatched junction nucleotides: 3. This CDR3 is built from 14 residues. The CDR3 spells CASSYSGSADTQYF. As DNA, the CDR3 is TGTGCCAGCAGTTATAGCGGGAGTGCAGATACGCAGTATTTT.

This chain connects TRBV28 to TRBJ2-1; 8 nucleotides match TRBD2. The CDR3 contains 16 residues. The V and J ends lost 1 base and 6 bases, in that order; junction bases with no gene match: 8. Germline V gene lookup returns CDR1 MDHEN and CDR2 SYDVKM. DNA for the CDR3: TGTGCCAGCAGTTTATCCAAGCGGGAGCTCAGCAATGAGCAGTTCTTC. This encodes CASSLSKRELSNEQFF.

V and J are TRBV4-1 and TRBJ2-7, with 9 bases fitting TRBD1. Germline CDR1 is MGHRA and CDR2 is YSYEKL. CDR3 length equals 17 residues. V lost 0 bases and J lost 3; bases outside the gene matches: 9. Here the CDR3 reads CASSQELPDRGGYEQYF. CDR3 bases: TGCGCCAGCAGCCAAGAGCTCCCCGACAGGGGGGGCTACGAGCAGTACTTC.

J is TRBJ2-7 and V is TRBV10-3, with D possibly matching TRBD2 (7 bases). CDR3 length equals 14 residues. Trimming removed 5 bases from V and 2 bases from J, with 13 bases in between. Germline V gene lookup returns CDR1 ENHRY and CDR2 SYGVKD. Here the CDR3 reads CAISPGGRPYEQYF. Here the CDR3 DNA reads TGTGCCATCAGTCCCGGGGGGCGACCCTACGAGCAGTACTTC.

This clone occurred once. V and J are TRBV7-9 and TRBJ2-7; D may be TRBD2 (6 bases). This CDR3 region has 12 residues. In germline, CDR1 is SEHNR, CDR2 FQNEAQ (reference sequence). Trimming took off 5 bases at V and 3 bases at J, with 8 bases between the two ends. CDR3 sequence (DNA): TGTGCCAGCAGCCGGGGGTACTACGAGCAGTACTTC. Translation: CASSRGYYEQYF. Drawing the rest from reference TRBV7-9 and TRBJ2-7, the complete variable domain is DTGVSQNPRHKITKRGQNVTFRCDPISEHNRLYWYRQTLGQGPEFLTYFQNEAQLEKSRLLSDRFSAERPKGSFSTLEIQRTEQGDSAMYLCASSRGYYEQYFGPGTRLTVT.

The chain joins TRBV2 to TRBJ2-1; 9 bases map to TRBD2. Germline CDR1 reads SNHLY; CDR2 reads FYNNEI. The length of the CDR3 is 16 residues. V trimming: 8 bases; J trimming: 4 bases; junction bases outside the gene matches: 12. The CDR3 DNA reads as TGTGCCAGCTTTGGAGGGCGGGAGGGGTCTTACAATGAGCAGTTCTTC. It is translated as CASFGGREGSYNEQFF.

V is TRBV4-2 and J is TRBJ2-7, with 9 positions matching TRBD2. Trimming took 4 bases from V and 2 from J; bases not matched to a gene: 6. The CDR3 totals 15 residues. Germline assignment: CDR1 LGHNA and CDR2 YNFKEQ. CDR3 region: CASSLERLAAYEQYF. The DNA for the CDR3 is TGTGCCAGCAGCCTAGAAAGACTAGCGGCCTACGAGCAGTACTTC.